These T cell receptor beta chains were read from a single sample in a study of glioma-infiltrating T cells after dendritic cell vaccination. The table came from immunoSEQ multiplex PCR; TCRdb's copy has only in-frame clones and leaves some out. The sample shows around 100,000 clones, roughly 76% of them seen only once. This specimen was blood, taken before dendritic cell vaccination. These TCRs come from a human donor with glioblastoma. Each CDR3 is given with its conserved first and last residue. D genes are given only for firm matches. Where a row states a size, it is once, few, many or the class of an expanded clone; other rows omit it.

J	V	length	D	size	DNA	CDR3
TRBJ1-6	TRBV4-2	16	.	.	TGTGCCAGCAGCCAAACGCAGGGGAAGTCGGGTTCACCCCTCCACTTT	CASSQTQGKSGSPLHF
TRBJ1-2	TRBV13	12	.	.	TGTGCCAGCAGCTTAACGGACTATGGCTACACCTTC	CASSLTDYGYTF
TRBJ1-4	TRBV27	14	.	once	TGTGCCAGCGGCAACAGGGATAATTATGAAAAACTGTTTTTT	CASGNRDNYEKLFF
TRBJ2-6	TRBV30	17	.	few	TGTGCCTGGAGGCGGGGCAGGGCCATGGCTGGGGCCAACGTCCTGACTTTC	CAWRRGRAMAGANVLTF
TRBJ1-2	TRBV2	15	.	.	TGTGCCAGCAGCCTGGGAAGGGAGCGCCCCTATGGCTACACCTTC	CASSLGRERPYGYTF
TRBJ2-7	TRBV7-2	16	.	.	TGTGCCAGCAGCACGATTTGGGGGGACGTGCTAAACGAGCAGTACTTC	CASSTIWGDVLNEQYF
TRBJ1-2	TRBV10-2	13	.	few	TGCGCCAGCAGTGAGCTCGGGGAAGGTGGCTACACCTTC	CASSELGEGGYTF
TRBJ2-6	TRBV6-5	16	.	.	TGTGCCAGCAGTTACGAGGGGAGGGGGGGGGCCAACGTCCTGACTTTC	CASSYEGRGGANVLTF
TRBJ1-5	TRBV19	15	TRBD1	.	TGTGCCAGTAGTGGTGACAGGGGGTTTGATCAGCCCCAGCATTTT	CASSGDRGFDQPQHF
TRBJ1-6	TRBV19	19	TRBD1	.	TGTGCCAGTAGACCCGGGACAGGAACCTTCAGCTCCTATAATTCACCCCTCCACTTT	CASRPGTGTFSSYNSPLHF
TRBJ1-2	TRBV19	17	.	once	TGTGCCAGTACCCCACTCCCGGGGGGCAATCTGATTTATGGCTACACCTTC	CASTPLPGGNLIYGYTF
TRBJ1-2	TRBV7-3	15	.	.	TGTGCCAGCAGCTTAGAGGCGGCGGCAGATACTGGCTACACCTTC	CASSLEAAADTGYTF
TRBJ1-2	TRBV5-5	14	TRBD1	.	TGTGCCAGCAGCCCGGGACAGGGGTTCGTCGGCTACACCTTC	CASSPGQGFVGYTF
TRBJ1-2	TRBV25-1	14	TRBD1	.	TGTGCCAGCAGTTCACTACAGGGGGGCTATGGCTACACCTTC	CASSSLQGGYGYTF
TRBJ2-5	TRBV27	15	.	.	TGTGCCAGCAGTTTATTTGCACGGGGTGAAGAGACCCAGTACTTC	CASSLFARGEETQYF
TRBJ2-3	TRBV30	13	TRBD2	.	TGTGCCTGGAACCTAGCGGGAACAGATACGCAGTATTTT	CAWNLAGTDTQYF
TRBJ1-6	TRBV15	14	.	.	TGTGCCACCAGCAGAGGGGGCGAGGTCCTACCCCTCCACTTT	CATSRGGEVLPLHF
TRBJ2-7	TRBV6-5	13	.	.	TGTGCCAGCTTGGGGACTGAGACCTACGAGCAGTACTTC	CASLGTETYEQYF
TRBJ2-5	TRBV7-6	12	.	once	TGTGCCAGCAGCTTAGGTATCGAGACCCAGTACTTC	CASSLGIETQYF
TRBJ1-1	TRBV10-2	14	.	.	TGCGCCAGCCGTGATGGGGTTGAGGGCACTGAAGCTTTCTTT	CASRDGVEGTEAFF
TRBJ1-1	TRBV5-4	16	TRBD1	.	TGTGCCAGCAGCACTCAGGACAGGGGGCTAGACACTGAAGCTTTCTTT	CASSTQDRGLDTEAFF
TRBJ1-5	TRBV6-5	13	.	.	TGTGCCAGCAGCCGGGACATGGGTCAGCCCCAGCATTTT	CASSRDMGQPQHF